The entry below describes one T cell receptor (beta chain). What it recognizes is unknown. The read ends 3 residues shy of where the CDR3 ends; the end is completed using the germline J gene. Prevalent HPV16 infections were excluded; only incident single HPV16 infections included. V was clipped by 0 bases and J by 6 bases, with 6 bases between them. The length of the CDR3 is 12 residues. Germline assignment: CDR1 SGHVS and CDR2 FQNEAQ. This record comes from a study of T cells in women clearing cervical HPV infection. Study background: Cases were women with histologically confirmed HPV16-related CIN3 or worse, including a couple of invasive cancers. Findings and caveats of the study: A classifier using richness and V gene abundances reached an AUC of roughly 0.8. It is unknown whether associations predate infection; no effector/memory or HPV-specific sorting.

Sequencing was performed with immunoSEQ multiplex PCR; in TCRdb, only in-frame clones are kept and a portion is missing. This sample's clone table lists roughly 30,000 clones. The J gene is TRBJ2-7, the V gene TRBV7-8; no reliable D call. Sequencing used blood buffy coat. This receptor was taken from a woman aged 18 to 75 with a cervical HPV16 infection that either progressed to CIN3+ or cleared (not recorded which). This CDR3 reads CASSLAGSEQYF. The CDR3 bases that were read are TGTGCCAGCAGCTTAGCAGGGTCCGAG.